This T cell receptor beta chain appears in the sequencing data of a study of shared clonotypes between healthy human individuals. The wider study: Serving as donors were two women and a few men, whose ages spanned 18 to 49. Study-wide results and limits: Clonotypes shared by all four donors outscored non-shared clonotypes in generation probability.

Naive CD8 cells were CD45RO-negative, positively selected for CCR7, excluding terminally differentiated effector memory CD45RA+ cells. None of the donors, who were healthy HIV-negative adults, had recently had acute infections or vaccinations. To note about this clone: The antigen is unknown.

Measured with immunoSEQ multiplex PCR; TCRdb has only the in-frame clones, and not every one. The sample lists roughly 2.1 million clones; approximately 94% were seen once. Deletions cut 0 bases from V and 6 bases from J, with 6 bases between. Germline V gene lookup returns CDR1 MNHEY and CDR2 SVGAGI. The CDR3 runs to 12 residues. Sequenced: naive CD8+ T cells from PBMCs. The TCR was taken from a man younger than 35 in good health. Some clones in this sample may be carry-over from other donors' samples. The chain uses TRBV6-5 and TRBJ2-7, with D perhaps matching TRBD1 or TRBD2 (5 bases each). For the CDR3, the DNA is TGTGCCAGCAGTTACTCGGGGACCGAGCAGTACTTC. This translates into CASSYSGTEQYF.